This TCR beta chain was captured by sequencing in a study of cytotoxic CD8 clonotypes in ibrutinib-treated CLL. Germline assignment: CDR1 SGHVS and CDR2 FQNEAQ. CDR3 size: 17 residues. Deletions cut 2 bases from V and 2 bases from J, with 15 bases between. The protocol was immunoSEQ multiplex PCR, while the TCRdb copy is restricted to in-frame clones and leaves out a portion. The data show approximately 350,000 clones, around 66% seen once. This rearrangement joins TRBV7-8 to TRBJ2-2, with D tentatively TRBD1 (6 bases). This clonotype was sampled from a human donor with chronic lymphocytic leukemia. Sequencing used PBMCs, obtained after 36 months of ibrutinib treatment. The CDR3 sequence: CASSLSRWTDNTGELFF. CDR3 DNA: TGTGCCAGCAGCTTATCGAGATGGACAGACAACACCGGGGAGCTGTTTTTT.